This entry lists 23 T cell receptor beta chains sequenced from one sample in a study of graft-versus-host responses after intestinal transplantation. Which antigens these TCRs recognize remains unknown. Profiled with immunoSEQ multiplex PCR; TCRdb holds only in-frame clones, not every one. The data show tens of thousands of clones, over 80% seen once. The sequencing used unstimulated CD8+ T cells sorted from spleen or lymph node cells, collected before intestinal transplant. The receptors were sampled from a human donor who received an intestinal transplant.

The chain recombines TRBV13 with TRBJ2-7, with 10 nucleotides matching TRBD2. With 5 bases clipped from V and 4 bases from J, the junction kept 5 bases outside the gene matches. There are 14 residues in the CDR3. CDR1 and CDR2 (germline): PRHDT, FYEKMQ (reference sequence). The CDR3 nucleotides are TGTGCCAGCAGCCCCGGACTAGCGGAATACGAGCAGTACTTC. Translated: CASSPGLAEYEQYF.

This clone was seen only a few times. The CDR3 sequence is CASTGLADSYEQYF. CDR3 nucleotide sequence: TGTGCCAGCACAGGACTAGCGGACTCCTACGAGCAGTACTTC. The rearrangement uses TRBV6-1 and TRBJ2-7, with TRBD2 matching 10 bases. J lost 0 bases, V lost 7 bases, and 3 bases had no gene match. Germline values: CDR1 MNHNS, CDR2 SASEGT. CDR3 length: 14 amino acids.

The chain uses TRBV19 and TRBJ1-5; no clear D. This CDR3 contains 15 residues. V gave up 6 bases and J gave up 3 bases, with 15 bases separating them. Germline lookup yields CDR1 LNHDA and CDR2 SQIVND (reference sequence). The CDR3 nucleotides are TGTGCCAGTAGAGAGGAATCGGGAGACAATCAGCCCCAGCATTTT. Protein product: CASREESGDNQPQHF.

This sequence joins TRBV9 and TRBJ2-3; 7 nucleotides match TRBD2. The germline V gene encodes CDR1 SGDLS and CDR2 YYNGEE. This CDR3 region has 16 residues. J lost 2 bases, V lost 3 bases, and 9 bases had no gene match. CDR3 sequence (DNA): TGTGCCAGCAGCGAGGGATCGGGAGGCCTCACAGATACGCAGTATTTT. The encoded protein is CASSEGSGGLTDTQYF.

The V and J genes are TRBV7-3 and TRBJ2-1, with 8 bases aligning to TRBD2. Trimming at V came to 1 base and at J to 7 bases, leaving 9 bases not matched to a gene. This CDR3 contains 16 residues. Germline V gives CDR1 SGHTA, CDR2 FQGTGA. The CDR3 coding sequence is TGTGCCAGCAGCTTAATGGGGGCGGGAGGTTATAATGAGCAGTTCTTC. Protein: CASSLMGAGGYNEQFF. The variable domain in full, completed from reference TRBV7-3 and TRBJ2-1, reads GAGVSQTPSNKVTEKGKYVELRCDPISGHTALYWYRQSLGQGPEFLIYFQGTGAADDSGLPNDRFFAVRPEGSVSTLKIQRTERGDSAVYLCASSLMGAGGYNEQFFGPGTRLTVL.

The chain's CDR3 is CAWSAPPGPKNVDTIYF. The DNA for the CDR3 is TGTGCCTGGAGCGCCCCCCCGGGACCGAAGAATGTGGACACCATATATTTT. This chain connects TRBV30 to TRBJ1-3; a possible D gene is TRBD1 (5 bases). The CDR3 loop spans 17 amino acids. Germline CDR1 and CDR2: GTSNPN and SVGIG (reference sequence). V lost 3 bases and J lost 8, with 26 bases in between.

Only one count was recorded for this clone. The V and J genes are TRBV9 and TRBJ1-4, with 9 bases lining up with TRBD1. CDR1 and CDR2 (germline): SGDLS, YYNGEE. The CDR3 is made up of 15 amino acids. The V gene end was trimmed by 0 bases and the J gene end by 8 bases; junction bases not matched to a gene: 5. The CDR3 DNA reads as TGTGCCAGCAGCGTAGTTAGGACAGGGGAAGAAAAACTGTTTTTT. Translated, it gives CASSVVRTGEEKLFF.

The chain has TRBV5-4 and TRBJ2-5; 8 positions agree with TRBD1. V lost 0 bases and J lost 6; bases outside the gene matches: 7. The CDR3 is made up of 15 amino acids. Germline values: CDR1 SGHNT, CDR2 YYREEE (reference sequence). The CDR3 loop reads CASSLVRGLRKTQYF. CDR3 DNA sequence: TGTGCCAGCAGCTTGGTCAGGGGGCTGAGGAAGACCCAGTACTTC.

The CDR3 reads CASSHGGAIGEQYF. In DNA form, the CDR3 reads TGCGCCAGCAGCCATGGAGGGGCTATAGGAGAGCAGTACTTC. The genes are TRBV4-1 and TRBJ2-7; the D gene is possibly TRBD2 (6 bases). CDR3 length: 14 amino acids. Germline V gene data show CDR1 as MGHRA and CDR2 as YSYEKL. Between the trimmed V and J ends, which lost 3 bases and 7 bases, there was a span of 16 bases.

This clone was seen only once. J is TRBJ1-5 and V is TRBV11-2; no clear D gene. The V gene lost 1 base and the J gene lost 4 bases, with 14 bases spanning the gap. CDR3 size: 16 residues. The V gene's germline CDR1 is SGHAT and CDR2 FQNNGV. This CDR3 is CASSLGGGLRNQPQHF. CDR3 sequence (DNA): TGTGCCAGCAGCTTAGGGGGTGGGCTTCGGAATCAGCCCCAGCATTTT.

The chain links TRBV7-2 to TRBJ2-7, with a weak D call TRBD2 (6 bases). Germline V gene sequence: CDR1 SGHTA, CDR2 FQGNSA. The V gene lost 1 base and the J gene lost 0 bases, with 19 bases spanning the gap. CDR3 length equals 18 residues. CDR3 sequence (DNA): TGTGCCAGCAGCTTAGTGTGGGCTAGCGCGTACTTCTCCTACGAGCAGTACTTC. Residues: CASSLVWASAYFSYEQYF.

The CDR3 is CASSGQADNYGYTF. CDR3 DNA: TGTGCCAGCAGCGGACAGGCGGACAACTATGGCTACACCTTC. The chain couples TRBV2 to TRBJ1-2; 7 bases line up with TRBD1. CDR3 length equals 14 residues. Germline CDR1 reads SNHLY; CDR2 reads FYNNEI. After removal of 6 bases from V and 2 bases from J, the junction contained 6 bases not matched to a gene.

CDR3 region: CASSLVDSSYEQYF. CDR3 DNA: TGTGCCAGCAGCTTGGTTGACAGTTCCTACGAGCAGTACTTC. The V call is TRBV7-9, the J call TRBJ2-5, with D maybe TRBD1 (5 bases). Judging by the DNA end, TRBJ2-7 fits better; the J call may be wrong. The CDR3 runs 14 residues. Germline V gives CDR1 SEHNR, CDR2 FQNEAQ (reference sequence).

The J gene is TRBJ1-1, the V gene TRBV6-1, with D perhaps TRBD1 (5 bases). The CDR3 loop spans 14 amino acids. V lost 7 bases, J lost 2 bases, and 14 bases lay in between. Germline V gene lookup returns CDR1 MNHNS and CDR2 SASEGT. The CDR3 region is CASTKGELNTEAFF. CDR3 nucleotide sequence: TGTGCCAGCACCAAAGGGGAACTCAACACTGAAGCTTTCTTT.

The V gene is TRBV25-1, the J gene TRBJ2-5; TRBD2 matches 8 bases. Germline assignment: CDR1 MGHDK and CDR2 SYGVNS. V lost 2 bases and J lost 7; bases outside the gene matches: 15. The CDR3 is 17 residues long. CDR3 nucleotides: TGTGCCAGCAGTGAAGGCTTTTTCCCGGGACTAGACGGGACCCAGTACTTC. Amino acid sequence: CASSEGFFPGLDGTQYF.

The chain carries TRBV30 and TRBJ2-3; TRBD1 agrees at 9 bases. This CDR3 has 17 amino acids. Losses at the gene ends were 4 bases for V and 1 base for J; bases not matched to a gene: 12. Germline V CDR1 and CDR2: GTSNPN, SVGIG (reference sequence). CDR3 in DNA: TGTGCCTGGATGTGGGACAGGGCGGATACAGGCACAGATACGCAGTATTTT. This gives the protein CAWMWDRADTGTDTQYF.

This clone has only one observation. V and J are TRBV6-1 and TRBJ2-5; D is unclear. TRBJ2-7 matches the DNA end more closely, so the J call is doubtful. CDR1 MNHNS and CDR2 SASEGT come from the germline V gene. CDR3 length equals 9 residues. CDR3 loop: CASGHEQYF. The CDR3 DNA sequence: TGTGCCAGCGGACACGAGCAGTACTTC.

The rearrangement joins TRBV27 to TRBJ1-5; no clear D gene. The germline V and J ends were trimmed by 3 bases and 6 bases, with 12 bases remaining between them. The germline V gene has CDR1 MNHEY and CDR2 SMNVEV (reference sequence). The CDR3 loop spans 14 amino acids. CDR3 amino acids: CASSFGDDSQPQHF. The CDR3 nucleotides are TGTGCCAGCAGTTTTGGGGATGATTCTCAGCCCCAGCATTTT.

The chain joins TRBV10-3 to TRBJ2-7; D is unresolved. The CDR3 consists of 15 residues. V was pared by 3 bases and J by 2 bases, with 14 bases between. In germline, CDR1 is ENHRY, CDR2 SYGVKD. This chain's CDR3 is CAISDGGPIPYEQYF. CDR3 nucleotide sequence: TGTGCCATCAGTGATGGTGGCCCAATCCCCTACGAGCAGTACTTC.

V gene TRBV5-1 combines with J gene TRBJ2-7, with TRBD2 as a possible D gene (6 bases). The CDR3 sequence is 14 residues long. Trimming removed 4 bases at V and 2 bases at J, with 13 bases between. The germline gives CDR1 SGHRS, CDR2 YFSETQ. DNA for the CDR3: TGCGCCAGCAGCGCGGGACTCGATACCTACGAGCAGTACTTC. Protein: CASSAGLDTYEQYF.

This clone was observed once. The chain links TRBV6-6 to TRBJ2-3; 12 bases match TRBD2. In germline, CDR1 is MNHNY, CDR2 SVGAGI (reference sequence). This CDR3 comprises 15 residues. V shed 5 bases, J shed 4 bases, and the junction held 4 bases outside the gene matches. CDR3 DNA sequence: TGTGCCAGCAGTCCGACTAGCGGGAGCTCAGATACGCAGTATTTT. Residues: CASSPTSGSSDTQYF.

J is TRBJ2-3 and V is TRBV13; 8 nucleotides line up with TRBD2. The CDR3 is 13 amino acids. V dropped 0 bases and J dropped 8; count of bases not matched to a gene: 1. Per germline, CDR1 PRHDT and CDR2 FYEKMQ (reference sequence). The CDR3 sequence is CASSLGAGGTQYF. In nucleotides, the CDR3 is TGTGCCAGCAGCTTAGGTGCGGGGGGTACGCAGTATTTT.

The chain joins TRBV7-2 to TRBJ2-2; 10 bases line up with TRBD2. The CDR3 spans 17 residues. V was pared by 0 bases and J by 5 bases, with 6 bases of the junction left unmatched. Germline V gives CDR1 SGHTA, CDR2 FQGNSA. The CDR3 protein is CASSLALGLAVTGELFF. CDR3 in DNA: TGTGCCAGCAGCTTAGCGCTTGGACTAGCGGTAACCGGGGAGCTGTTTTTT.